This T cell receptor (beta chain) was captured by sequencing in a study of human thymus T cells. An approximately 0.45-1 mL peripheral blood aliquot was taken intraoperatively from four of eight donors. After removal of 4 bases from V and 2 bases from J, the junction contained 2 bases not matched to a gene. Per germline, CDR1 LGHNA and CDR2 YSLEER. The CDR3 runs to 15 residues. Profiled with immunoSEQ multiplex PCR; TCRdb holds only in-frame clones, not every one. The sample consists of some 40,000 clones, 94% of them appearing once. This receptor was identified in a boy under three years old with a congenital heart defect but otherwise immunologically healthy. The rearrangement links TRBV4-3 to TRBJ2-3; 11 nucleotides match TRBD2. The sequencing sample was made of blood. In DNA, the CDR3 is TGCGCCAGCAGCCCGACTAGCGGGGTCACAGATACGCAGTATTTT. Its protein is CASSPTSGVTDTQYF.